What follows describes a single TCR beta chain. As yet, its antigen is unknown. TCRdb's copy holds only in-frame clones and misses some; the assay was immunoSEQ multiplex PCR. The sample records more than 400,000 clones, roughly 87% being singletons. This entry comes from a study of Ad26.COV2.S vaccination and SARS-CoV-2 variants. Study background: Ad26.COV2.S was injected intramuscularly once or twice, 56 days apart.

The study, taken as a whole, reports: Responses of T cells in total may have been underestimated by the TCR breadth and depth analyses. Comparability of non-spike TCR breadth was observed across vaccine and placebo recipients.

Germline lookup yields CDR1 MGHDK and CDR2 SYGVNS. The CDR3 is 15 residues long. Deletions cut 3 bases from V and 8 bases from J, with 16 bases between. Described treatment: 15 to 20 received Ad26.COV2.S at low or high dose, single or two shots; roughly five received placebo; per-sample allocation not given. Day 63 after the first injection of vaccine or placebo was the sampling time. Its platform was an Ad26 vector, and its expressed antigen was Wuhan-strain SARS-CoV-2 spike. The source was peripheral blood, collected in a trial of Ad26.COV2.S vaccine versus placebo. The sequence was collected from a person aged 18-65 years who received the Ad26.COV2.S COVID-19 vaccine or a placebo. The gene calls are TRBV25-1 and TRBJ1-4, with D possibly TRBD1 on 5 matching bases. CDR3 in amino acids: CASSDPAGTAEKLFF. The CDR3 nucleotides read TGTGCCAGCAGTGATCCTGCCGGGACTGCCGAAAAACTGTTTTTT. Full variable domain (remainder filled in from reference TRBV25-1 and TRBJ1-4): EADIYQTPRYLVIGTGKKITLECSQTMGHDKMYWYQQDPGMELHLIHYSYGVNSTEKGDLSSESTVSRIRTEHFPLTLESARPSHTSQYLCASSDPAGTAEKLFFGSGTQLSVL.